The 15 T cell receptor beta chains presented below share a single source sample, sequenced in a study of T cells in Graves' hyperthyroidism and ophthalmopathy. The CDR3 regions of TCR beta were amplified from RNA transcripts. HTBI primers were employed in a first-round RT-PCR of the TCR CDR3. TCRdb reprocessed the multiplex PCR reads via MiXCR and lists one record per CDR3 protein. Altogether 300,000 to 450,000 distinct CDR3 sequences are present, roughly 17% being singletons, with the ten largest covering approximately 33%. The source material was blood. These receptors were collected from a woman in her 30s with Graves' hyperthyroidism that later progressed to Graves' ophthalmopathy.

This clonotype turned up a few times. This rearrangement joins TRBV4-1 to TRBJ1-3, with a possible D match to TRBD1 (5 bases). CDR3 length: 16 residues. Germline V gene sequence: CDR1 MGHRA, CDR2 YSYEKL. The ends were cut back, 5 bases at V and 0 bases at J, with 14 bases in the middle. DNA for the CDR3: TGCGCCAGCAGCGCTAGACAGACCAGCTCTGGAAACACCATATATTTT. As protein: CASSARQTSSGNTIYF.

This clonotype was seen more than once but under ten times. The chain carries TRBV6-1 and TRBJ1-2; the D is unclear. Looked up from germline, CDR1 is MNHNS and CDR2 is SASEGT. The length of the CDR3 is 13 residues. V lost 2 bases to trimming and J lost 4 bases, with 8 bases between them. CDR3 sequence reads: CASSELDGYGYTF. The CDR3 DNA reads TGTGCCAGCAGTGAACTGGACGGCTATGGCTACACCTTC.

This clonotype was counted many times. The chain uses TRBV27 and TRBJ1-2; no definite D call. This CDR3 spans 15 amino acids. Germline V gene lookup returns CDR1 MNHEY and CDR2 SMNVEV (reference sequence). Trimming cost V 4 bases and J 0 bases, with 12 bases left between them. CDR3 bases: TGTGCCAGCAGTTCCTGGACGGTAGCTAACTATGGCTACACCTTC. The encoded protein is CASSSWTVANYGYTF.

This clonotype was seen only a few times. The chain recombines TRBV19 with TRBJ2-5, with 10 bases identical to TRBD1. This CDR3 contains 15 residues. Germline CDR1 LNHDA, CDR2 SQIVND (reference sequence). Unmatched junction bases numbered 6, after V lost 4 bases and J lost 4 bases. CDR3 in amino acids: CASSTRQGAGETQYF. The CDR3 region has the DNA TGTGCCAGTAGTACGAGACAGGGGGCAGGAGAGACCCAGTACTTC.

This sequence joins TRBV6-5 and TRBJ1-1; the D gene is possibly TRBD1 (6 bases). This CDR3 has 16 amino acids. Trimming stripped 2 bases from V and 4 bases from J, with 17 bases between. Germline loops: CDR1 MNHEY, CDR2 SVGAGI. In DNA, the CDR3 is TGTGCCAGCAGTTACGTCGCAGGGGACGGGGGCACTGAAGCTTTCTTT. It translates to CASSYVAGDGGTEAFF.

This clonotype was counted many times. The chain has TRBV25-1 and TRBJ2-3; D assignment may be TRBD1 or TRBD2 (6 bases each). This CDR3 comprises 15 residues. V was pared by 1 base and J by 6 bases, with 14 bases between. CDR1 and CDR2 (germline): MGHDK, SYGVNS. DNA of the CDR3: TGTGCCAGCAGTGAATTTAGGGGGGCCTCGGATACGCAGTATTTT. It codes for CASSEFRGASDTQYF.

The V gene is TRBV11-2, the J gene TRBJ2-3, with 11 positions matching TRBD2. The CDR3 has 17 residues. V lost 3 bases and J lost 4; bases outside the gene matches: 9. Germline CDR1 SGHAT, CDR2 FQNNGV. The chain's CDR3 is CASSFQLAGVGSDTQYF. The CDR3 nucleotides read TGTGCCAGCAGCTTTCAACTAGCGGGGGTAGGGTCAGATACGCAGTATTTT.

In its sample, this clonotype was seen many times. Germline and junction disagree at one end, which may indicate a read error. This chain connects TRBV27 to TRBJ1-1; D gene uncertain. The CDR3 has 13 amino acids. CDR1 and CDR2 from the germline V gene are MNHEY and SMNVEV (reference sequence). The CDR3 nucleotides read TGTGCCAGCAGTCCGGAGTCTGGTACTGAAGCTTCCTTT. Translation gives CASSPESGTEASF.

This clonotype was detected many times. This chain connects TRBV20-1 to TRBJ2-5; 15 nucleotides agree with TRBD2. The J segment lost 5 bases and the V segment lost 0 bases, leaving 4 bases of the junction unmatched. Germline CDR1 is DFQATT and CDR2 is SNEGSKA (reference sequence). This CDR3 contains 16 residues. The DNA of the CDR3 is TGCAGTGCTAGAGACTGGACTAGCGGGGGGGGGGAGACCCAGTACTTC. Amino acids: CSARDWTSGGGETQYF.

The table lists this clonotype with many counts. The genes are TRBV5-1 and TRBJ1-1; D might be TRBD1 (5 bases). Germline CDR1 and CDR2: SGHRS and YFSETQ. The ends were cut back, 0 bases at V and 0 bases at J, with 6 bases in the middle. The CDR3 loop spans 14 amino acids. DNA of the CDR3: TGCGCCAGCAGCTTGGGGGACCTGAACACTGAAGCTTTCTTT. Translating gives CASSLGDLNTEAFF.

This clonotype has at least ten counts. The chain uses TRBV27 and TRBJ2-2; D may be TRBD2 (7 bases). The V end lost 1 base, the J end lost 4 bases, and 10 bases lay between the germline ends. The germline CDR1 and CDR2 sequences are MNHEY and SMNVEV (reference sequence). This CDR3 is built from 15 residues. CDR3 DNA sequence: TGTGCCAGCAGTTTATTCGGGGGGCTCACCGGGGAGCTGTTTTTT. It translates to CASSLFGGLTGELFF.

This clonotype has at least ten counts. V is TRBV20-1 and J is TRBJ2-3, with D unclear. This CDR3 has 16 amino acids. V lost 6 bases and J 0 bases, leaving 19 bases between the germline ends. From germline, CDR1 is DFQATT and CDR2 SNEGSKA (reference sequence). CDR3 nucleotides: TGCAGTGCCCAAGAGGCCCCCTTAGGCAGCACAGATACGCAGTATTTT. It codes for CSAQEAPLGSTDTQYF.

The chain is built from TRBV4-1 and TRBJ1-4, with D maybe TRBD1 (5 bases). CDR1 and CDR2 from the germline V gene are MGHRA and YSYEKL. The ends were cut back, 0 bases at V and 0 bases at J, with 11 bases in the middle. The CDR3 is 17 residues long. The CDR3, as DNA: TGCGCCAGCAGCCAAGATCCCGGCAGGGCAACTAATGAAAAACTGTTTTTT. It yields the protein CASSQDPGRATNEKLFF.

This clonotype was observed at least ten times. The V gene is TRBV6-1, the J gene TRBJ1-1; TRBD1 agrees at 10 bases. Germline CDR1 is MNHNS and CDR2 is SASEGT. There are 15 residues in the CDR3. The J segment lost 4 bases and the V segment lost 6 bases, leaving 8 bases of the junction unmatched. DNA of the CDR3: TGTGCCAGCAGAGGGACAGGGGTCAGCGGCACTGAAGCTTTCTTT. It specifies CASRGTGVSGTEAFF.

About this clonotype: This may arise from a read error, as a much more abundant clone is one base away. This CDR3 is CAGSPTFDRGRLGYEQYF. The CDR3 nucleotides read TGTGCCGGCAGTCCCACCTTCGACAGGGGGCGTTTAGGGTACGAGCAGTACTTC. This chain uses TRBV28 with TRBJ2-7, with 10 bases that match TRBD1. Germline V gives CDR1 MDHEN, CDR2 SYDVKM. This CDR3 is built from 18 residues.